This record concerns one T cell receptor beta chain sequence. The target antigen is unknown. This entry is derived from a study of blood T cells in healthy people across ages. Study observations and caveats: Higher naive T cell percentage went strongly together with higher TCR beta diversity. PBMCs went unsorted, and a conclusive naive versus antigen-experienced comparison was therefore prevented.

Per-sample PBMC isolation yielded at least 6.5 million cells. The use of a sample-barcoded 5' primer and a J-beta primer mix characterized a second PCR of about 7 to 12 cycles. Each TCR beta cDNA got a 12-nucleotide random molecular identifier. TCRdb analysed the 5' RACE reads with MiXCR anew, one entry per CDR3 protein. The sample has around 1,900,000 distinct CDR3 sequences, about two fifths seen once. There are 12 residues in the CDR3. Trimming stripped 5 bases from V and 7 bases from J, with 11 bases between. The V gene's germline CDR1 is MDHEN and CDR2 SYDVKM. The chain carries TRBV28 and TRBJ1-2, with D unclear. The sample was blood. This clonotype was sampled from a human donor in good health. The CDR3 DNA follows: TGTGCCAGCAGTATTAGTGGAGGTGGCTACACCTTC. Its protein product is CASSISGGGYTF.